This TCR beta chain was recovered during a study of molecular identifiers for immune sequencing clone quantification. This clonotype was seen many times. This CDR3 is built from 14 residues. Trimming pared 6 bases from V and 2 bases from J, leaving 9 bases between. CDR1 SGDLS and CDR2 YYNGEE come from the germline V gene. MiXCR was run by TCRdb on the PCR reads, yielding one entry per CDR3 protein. The table lists approximately 40,000 distinct CDR3 sequences, less than 20% of them singletons. The sequence came from a human donor in good health. Some libraries in this study had Jurkat cell RNA spiked in. The rearrangement joins TRBV9 to TRBJ2-6; D gene uncertain. The material sequenced was naive CD8+ T cells from blood, with Jurkat cell RNA spiked in. Subset noted: FACS-sorted CD8+CD4-CCR7+CD45RA+ naive T cells. Here the CDR3 reads CASTRTPGANVLTF. CDR3 nucleotides: TGTGCCAGCACCCGGACCCCTGGGGCCAACGTCCTGACTTTC.